One and the same sample provided the 4 T cell receptor beta chains below, sequenced in a study of Ad26.COV2.S vaccination and SARS-CoV-2 variants. Generated by immunoSEQ multiplex PCR, the TCRdb table keeps only in-frame clones and is missing some. The data show about 350,000 clones, with around 83% seen just once and 3% to 4% held by the top ten. Indicated treatment: around 19 received Ad26.COV2.S at low or high dose, single or two shots; about 5 received placebo; per-sample allocation not given. Day 63 after the first injection of vaccine or placebo was the sampling time. The sample consisted of peripheral blood, taken in a trial of Ad26.COV2.S vaccine versus placebo. The source of these receptors is a person aged 18-60 years who received the Ad26.COV2.S COVID-19 vaccine or a placebo.

A single count supports this clone. This chain links TRBV5-1 with TRBJ1-2, with a tentative D call TRBD1 (5 bases). V was pared by 0 bases and J by 8 bases, with 11 bases between. The length of the CDR3 is 13 residues. The germline V gene has CDR1 SGHRS and CDR2 YFSETQ. The CDR3 region has the DNA TGCGCCAGCAGCTTGGACACGGGGGGAGGCTACACCTTC. Its translation: CASSLDTGGGYTF.

CDR3 nucleotides: TGTGCCAGCAGCCGTACGGGACTAGCGTCCCATGAGCAGTTCTTC. Translating it yields CASSRTGLASHEQFF. This sequence joins TRBV7-8 and TRBJ2-1; TRBD2 matches at 10 bases. This CDR3 contains 15 residues. Germline assignment: CDR1 SGHVS and CDR2 FQNEAQ. Losses at the gene ends were 5 bases for V and 8 bases for J; bases not matched to a gene: 9.

Written as DNA, the CDR3 is TGTGCTAGTGGTCGACAGTCTGGGAACACTGAAGCTTTCTTT. Translated: CASGRQSGNTEAFF. V usage is TRBV12-5 and J usage is TRBJ1-1; D is perhaps TRBD1 (5 bases). Trimming pared 5 bases from V and 1 base from J, leaving 11 bases between. This CDR3 is built from 14 residues. Germline-derived CDR1 and CDR2 are LGHNT and FRNRAP. The variable domain in full, completed from reference TRBV12-5 and TRBJ1-1, reads DARVTQTPRHKVTEMGQEVTMRCQPILGHNTVFWYRQTMMQGLELLAYFRNRAPLDDSGMPKDRFSAEMPDATLATLKIQPSEPRDSAVYFCASGRQSGNTEAFFGQGTRLTVV.

The V gene is TRBV5-8, the J gene TRBJ2-5, with TRBD2 as a possible D gene (6 bases). CDR1 and CDR2 (germline): SGHTS, YDEGEE. Trimming took 1 base from V and 5 from J, leaving 18 bases between them. The CDR3 is made up of 16 amino acids. The CDR3 loop reads CASSLSTEGLGETQYF. For the CDR3, the DNA is TGTGCCAGCAGCTTGTCCACGGAGGGGTTAGGGGAGACCCAGTACTTC.